These 18 T cell receptor beta chains were sequenced from one sample in a study of T cell responses to AZD1222 COVID-19 vaccine. Profiled with immunoSEQ multiplex PCR; TCRdb holds only in-frame clones, not every one. The repertoire includes 75,000 to 100,000 clones, 70% to 90% of them detected once, and 10% sits in the top ten. Sequenced material: peripheral blood, taken on day 0 of MenACWY control vaccination. The source of these receptors is an adult in good health.

This chain links TRBV30 with TRBJ1-2; D unclear. The germline CDR1 and CDR2 sequences are GTSNPN and SVGIG (reference sequence). The CDR3 loop spans 14 amino acids. Between the trimmed V and J ends, which lost 2 bases and 4 bases, there was a span of 14 bases. DNA for the CDR3: TGTGCCTGGAGTCCCCGGGGAGCAGGCTATGGCTACACCTTC. Translated, it gives CAWSPRGAGYGYTF.

The CDR3 sequence is CASSLWDSGYTF. CDR3 in DNA: TGTGCCAGCAGCCTCTGGGACAGTGGCTACACCTTC. V gene TRBV3-1 (or the pseudogene TRBV3-2) combines with J gene TRBJ1-2, with 7 bases that match TRBD1. The germline CDR1 and CDR2 sequences are LGHDT and YNNKEL (reference sequence). This CDR3 spans 12 amino acids. Losses at the gene ends were 4 bases for V and 7 bases for J; bases not matched to a gene: 3.

The rearrangement uses TRBV29-1 and TRBJ2-2, with TRBD1 identical over 7 bases. The CDR3 spans 14 residues. V shed 6 bases and J 0 bases; nucleotides not matched to a gene: 4. Germline V lookup: CDR1 SQVTM, CDR2 ANQGSEA. CDR3 DNA: TGCAGCGTCGGGACAGCCTCGAACACCGGGGAGCTGTTTTTT. Translation: CSVGTASNTGELFF.

The chain is built from TRBV29-1 and TRBJ2-7; TRBD1 aligns across 9 bases. Germline V gene sequence: CDR1 SQVTM, CDR2 ANQGSEA. J was trimmed by 4 bases and V by 6 bases; bases with no gene match: 4. The CDR3 runs to 12 residues. CDR3 nucleotides: TGCAGCGTCACACAGGGGGCGTACGAGCAGTACTTC. Translation gives CSVTQGAYEQYF.

The chain recombines TRBV19 with TRBJ1-2, with D possibly matching TRBD1 (6 bases). V gave up 7 bases and J gave up 7 bases, with 22 bases separating them. Germline CDR1 is LNHDA and CDR2 is SQIVND (reference sequence). The CDR3 runs to 15 residues. CDR3 protein: CASKRTESLAGGYTF. Here the CDR3 DNA reads TGTGCCAGTAAAAGGACAGAGTCGTTGGCGGGTGGCTACACCTTC.

The chain links TRBV6-5 to TRBJ2-3; 9 nucleotides agree with TRBD1. The germline CDR1 and CDR2 sequences are MNHEY and SVGAGI. Trimming removed 4 bases from V and 1 base from J; junction bases left unmatched: 0. The CDR3 has 14 residues. CDR3 in amino acids: CASSWDRGTDTQYF. As DNA, the CDR3 is TGTGCCAGCAGTTGGGACAGGGGCACAGATACGCAGTATTTT.

The V and J genes are TRBV9 and TRBJ1-4; TRBD1 agrees at 9 bases. Germline trimming cut 3 bases from V and 12 bases from J; bases unmatched to any gene: 9. CDR1 and CDR2 (germline): SGDLS, YYNGEE. This CDR3 is built from 14 residues. The CDR3 DNA follows: TGTGCCAGCAGCGCGACAGGGGGTAGTGGGGAACTGTTTTTT. Translated, it gives CASSATGGSGELFF. The variable domain in full, with the rest retrieved from reference TRBV9 and TRBJ1-4, is DSGVTQTPKHLITATGQRVTLRCSPRSGDLSVYWYQQSLDQGLQFLIQYYNGEERAKGNILERFSAQQFPDLHSELNLSSLELGDSALYFCASSATGGSGELFFGSGTQLSVL.

This clone was counted once. The J gene is TRBJ1-2, the V gene TRBV11-2; a possible D gene is TRBD1 (5 bases). CDR1 is SGHAT and CDR2 is FQNNGV in the germline V gene. Deletions cut 0 bases from V and 8 bases from J, with 16 bases between. The CDR3 consists of 15 residues. CDR3 sequence reads: CASSLDSTGRWGYTF. CDR3 sequence (DNA): TGTGCCAGCAGCTTAGACTCGACGGGACGATGGGGCTACACCTTC.

J is TRBJ2-5 and V is TRBV11-3; D not resolved. V lost 5 bases to trimming and J lost 1 base, with 11 bases between them. Germline V lookup: CDR1 SGHNT, CDR2 YENEEA. This CDR3 comprises 14 residues. CDR3 sequence (DNA): TGTGCCAGCAGCCCTTCGGCGTCCCAAGAGACCCAGTACTTC. The encoded protein is CASSPSASQETQYF.

The V gene is TRBV29-1, the J gene TRBJ2-2, with 11 positions matching TRBD1. The CDR3 covers 16 residues. V trimming: 4 bases; J trimming: 1 base; junction bases outside the gene matches: 5. Per the germline V gene, CDR1 is SQVTM and CDR2 is ANQGSEA. The CDR3 DNA reads TGCAGCGTTGGGACAGGGGGCGACAAGAACACCGGGGAGCTGTTTTTT. Translating gives CSVGTGGDKNTGELFF.

The chain couples TRBV6-5 to TRBJ1-1; the D gene is possibly TRBD1 (6 bases). Germline V gives CDR1 MNHEY, CDR2 SVGAGI. The CDR3 extends over 15 amino acids. Trimming cost V 4 bases and J 1 base, with 13 bases left between them. In nucleotides, the CDR3 is TGTGCCAGCAGTTCTTTGAACAGGGCGAACACTGAAGCTTTCTTT. This translates into CASSSLNRANTEAFF.

V and J are TRBV12-3 or TRBV12-4 and TRBJ1-1, with TRBD1 as a possible D gene (6 bases). The germline V and J ends were trimmed by 1 base and 5 bases, with 8 bases remaining between them. The CDR3 spans 13 residues. The CDR3 nucleotides are TGTGCCAGCAGTTTAGACAGGGATACTGAAGCTTTCTTT. Its protein product is CASSLDRDTEAFF.

V and J are TRBV9 and TRBJ1-3; D unclear. Trimming took 0 bases from V and 0 from J, leaving 4 bases between them. Germline lookup yields CDR1 SGDLS and CDR2 YYNGEE. The CDR3 covers 14 residues. This chain's CDR3 is CASSVEASGNTIYF. CDR3 nucleotides: TGTGCCAGCAGCGTAGAGGCCTCTGGAAACACCATATATTTT.

The J gene is TRBJ2-7, the V gene TRBV30, with D hard to call. The germline V and J ends were trimmed by 1 base and 5 bases, with 6 bases remaining between them. Germline lookup yields CDR1 GTSNPN and CDR2 SVGIG (reference sequence). The CDR3 consists of 11 residues. The CDR3 loop reads CAWSAQNEQYF. Written as DNA, the CDR3 is TGTGCCTGGAGTGCGCAGAACGAGCAGTACTTC.

The chain couples TRBV6-2 or TRBV6-3 to TRBJ1-5; D possibly corresponds to TRBD1 (6 bases). The germline V gene encodes CDR1 MNHEY and CDR2 SVGEGT. The CDR3 runs to 15 residues. With 2 bases removed from V and 5 bases from J, the gap between germline ends came to 13 bases. Here the CDR3 DNA reads TGTGCCAGCAGTTACAAGGGGGGGGACTATCAGCCCCAGCATTTT. Residues: CASSYKGGDYQPQHF.

This clone is a singleton in its sample. V usage is TRBV7-9 and J usage is TRBJ1-2; D gene ambiguous. The V gene lost 5 bases and the J gene lost 2 bases, with 9 bases spanning the gap. Germline lookup yields CDR1 SEHNR and CDR2 FQNEAQ (reference sequence). The CDR3 runs to 13 residues. The CDR3 DNA is TGTGCCAGCAGCCCACAGAGCAACTATGGCTACACCTTC. Its protein is CASSPQSNYGYTF.

The chain joins TRBV9 to TRBJ1-1, with TRBD1 identical over 7 bases. The germline V gene has CDR1 SGDLS and CDR2 YYNGEE. The CDR3 consists of 14 residues. Trimming removed 6 bases from V and 2 bases from J; junction bases left unmatched: 7. The CDR3 DNA is TGTGCCAGCACCGCGGACAGGCCCAACACTGAAGCTTTCTTT. This gives the protein CASTADRPNTEAFF.

The genes are TRBV7-6 and TRBJ2-1; D uncertain. Trimming shortened V by 1 base and J by 8 bases, and 6 bases separated the two germline ends. The CDR3 consists of 12 residues. Per germline, CDR1 SGHVS and CDR2 FNYEAQ. The CDR3 loop reads CASSLGFYEQFF. In nucleotides, the CDR3 is TGTGCCAGCAGCTTAGGTTTTTATGAGCAGTTCTTC.